This TCR beta chain derives from a study of T cells in Graves' hyperthyroidism and ophthalmopathy. CDR3 length equals 15 residues. The V gene lost 5 bases and the J gene lost 6 bases, with 17 bases spanning the gap. Germline-derived CDR1 and CDR2 are MNHEY and SVGAGI. Turning to this clonotype: Its antigen is as yet unknown.

Overall study results and limits: Expanded thyroid clonotypes (above 0.001) were mostly also found in blood.

Amplified TCR beta CDR3 regions derived from RNA transcripts. HTBI primers were used for first-round RT-PCR of the TCR CDR3. MiXCR was run by TCRdb on the multiplex PCR reads, yielding one entry per CDR3 protein. The sample records 650,000 to 800,000 distinct CDR3 sequences, roughly 45% being singletons. Uncontrolled infection, other autoimmune disease, pregnancy or lactation barred patients from enrollment. Sequencing was done on a sample of peripheral blood or thyroid tissue (not recorded which). The rearrangement uses TRBV6-5 and TRBJ1-5; D gene ambiguous. This sequence originates from an adult man with Graves' disease, either hyperthyroidism or ophthalmopathy (not recorded which). This CDR3 reads CASSPRTDGGQPQHF. The CDR3 coding sequence is TGTGCCAGCAGTCCCCGAACGGATGGCGGTCAGCCCCAGCATTTT.